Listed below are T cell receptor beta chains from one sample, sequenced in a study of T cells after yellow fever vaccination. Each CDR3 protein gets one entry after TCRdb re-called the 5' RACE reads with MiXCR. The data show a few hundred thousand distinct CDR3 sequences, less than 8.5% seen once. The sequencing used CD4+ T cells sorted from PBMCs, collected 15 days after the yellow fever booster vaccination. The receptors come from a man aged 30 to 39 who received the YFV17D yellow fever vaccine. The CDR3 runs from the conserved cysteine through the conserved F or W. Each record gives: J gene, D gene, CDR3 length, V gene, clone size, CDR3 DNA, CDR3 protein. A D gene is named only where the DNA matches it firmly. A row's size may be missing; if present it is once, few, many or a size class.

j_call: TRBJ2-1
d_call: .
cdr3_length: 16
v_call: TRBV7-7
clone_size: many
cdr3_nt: TGTGCTAGCAGCTTAGGAATCGGGCGGGGAGACAATGAGCAGTTCTTC
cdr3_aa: CASSLGIGRGDNEQFF

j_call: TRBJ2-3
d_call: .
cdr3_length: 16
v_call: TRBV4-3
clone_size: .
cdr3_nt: TGCGCCAGCAGCCAAGATCCCAGAGCTAGCACAGATACGCAGTATTTT
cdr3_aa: CASSQDPRASTDTQYF

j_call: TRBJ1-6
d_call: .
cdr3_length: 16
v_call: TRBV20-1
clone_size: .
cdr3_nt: TGCAGTGCTCCCCTAGCGGGCGGGAACTATAATTCACCCCTCCACTTT
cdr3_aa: CSAPLAGGNYNSPLHF

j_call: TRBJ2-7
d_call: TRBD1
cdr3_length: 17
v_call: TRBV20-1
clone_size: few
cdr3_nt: TGCAGTGCTAGCCCCCGGCCGGGACAGGGGAAGGGCTACGAGCAGTACTTC
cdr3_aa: CSASPRPGQGKGYEQYF

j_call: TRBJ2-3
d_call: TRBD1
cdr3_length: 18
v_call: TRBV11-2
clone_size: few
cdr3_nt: TGTGCCAGCAGCCCCCTTCTAAACAGGGGGCTTGGCACAGATACGCAGTATTTT
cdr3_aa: CASSPLLNRGLGTDTQYF

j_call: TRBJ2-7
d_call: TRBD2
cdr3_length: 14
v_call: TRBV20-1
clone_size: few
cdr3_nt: TGCAGTGCTAGCGGGAGGGCCGGGTCCTACGAGCAGTACTTC
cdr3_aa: CSASGRAGSYEQYF

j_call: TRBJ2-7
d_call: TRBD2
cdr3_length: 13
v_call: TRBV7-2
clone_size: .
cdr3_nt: TGTGCCAGCAGCCCCTCCGGACTAGCGGGACTACACTTC
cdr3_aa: CASSPSGLAGLHF

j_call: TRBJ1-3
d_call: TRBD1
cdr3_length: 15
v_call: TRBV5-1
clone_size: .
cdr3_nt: TGCGCCAGCAGCCGGTGGACAGGGGAAGGAAACACCATATATTTT
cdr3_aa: CASSRWTGEGNTIYF

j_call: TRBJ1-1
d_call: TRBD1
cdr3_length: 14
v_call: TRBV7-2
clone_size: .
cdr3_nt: TGTGCCAGCAGCTTTCAGGGGGCATTGACTGAAGCTTTCTTT
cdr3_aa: CASSFQGALTEAFF

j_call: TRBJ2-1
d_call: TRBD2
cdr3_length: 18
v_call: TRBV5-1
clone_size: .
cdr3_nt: TGCGCCAGCAGCGCTGGCTTTGGGACTAGCGGATCCTACAATGAGCAGTTCTTC
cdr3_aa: CASSAGFGTSGSYNEQFF

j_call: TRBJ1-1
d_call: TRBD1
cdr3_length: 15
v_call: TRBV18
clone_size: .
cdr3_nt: TGTGCCAGCTCACCGCGGACAGGGGTGAACACTGAAGCTTTCTTT
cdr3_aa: CASSPRTGVNTEAFF

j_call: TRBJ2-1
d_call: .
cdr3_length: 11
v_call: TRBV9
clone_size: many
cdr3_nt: TGTGCCAGCAGCCTCGCAGGGAGTCAGTTCTTC
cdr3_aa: CASSLAGSQFF

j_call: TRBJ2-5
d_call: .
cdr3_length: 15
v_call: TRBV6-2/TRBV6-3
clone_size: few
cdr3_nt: TGTGCCAGCAGTTACCGTACAGGACTACAAGAGACCCAGTACTTC
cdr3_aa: CASSYRTGLQETQYF

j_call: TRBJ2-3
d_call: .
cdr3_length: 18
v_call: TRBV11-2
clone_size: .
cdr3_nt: TGTGCCAGCAGCTTATATCTCCGGGTGGATAGCGCCACAGATACGCAGTATTTT
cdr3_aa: CASSLYLRVDSATDTQYF

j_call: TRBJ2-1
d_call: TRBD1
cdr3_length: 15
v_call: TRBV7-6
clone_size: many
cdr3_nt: TGTGCCAGCCAAGACGGGACAGGTGCCTACAATGAGCAGTTCTTC
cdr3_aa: CASQDGTGAYNEQFF

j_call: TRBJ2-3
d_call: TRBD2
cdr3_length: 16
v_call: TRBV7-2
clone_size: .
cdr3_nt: TGTGCCAGCAGCTGGTGGACTAGCGGGAGCGCAGATACGCAGTATTTT
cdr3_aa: CASSWWTSGSADTQYF

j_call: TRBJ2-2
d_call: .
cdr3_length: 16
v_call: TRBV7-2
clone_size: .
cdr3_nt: TGTGCCAGCACCACCCGAAGGATTTCAAACACCGGGGAGCTGTTTTTT
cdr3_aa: CASTTRRISNTGELFF

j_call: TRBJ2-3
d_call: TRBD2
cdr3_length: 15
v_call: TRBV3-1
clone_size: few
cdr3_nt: TGTGCCACCCGTACGATTAGCGGGGGTAGAGATACGCAGTATTTT
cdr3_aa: CATRTISGGRDTQYF

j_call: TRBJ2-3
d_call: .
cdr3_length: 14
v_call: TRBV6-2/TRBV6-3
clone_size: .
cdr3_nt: TGTGCCAGCAGTTACTCGACCGGTTCGAATACGCAGTATTTT
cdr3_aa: CASSYSTGSNTQYF

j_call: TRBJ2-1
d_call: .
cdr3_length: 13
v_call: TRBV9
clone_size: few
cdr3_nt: TGTGCCAGCAGCCCCCGTGGGGGAAATGAGCAGTTCTTC
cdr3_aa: CASSPRGGNEQFF

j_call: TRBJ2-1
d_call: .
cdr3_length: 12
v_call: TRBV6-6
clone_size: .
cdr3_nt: TGTGCCAGCAGTCCACTCCGGGACTTTTTGTTCTTC
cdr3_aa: CASSPLRDFLFF

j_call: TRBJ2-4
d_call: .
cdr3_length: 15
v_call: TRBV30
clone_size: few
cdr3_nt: TGTGCCTGGAGCCCGACTCCGCCTGCCAAAAACATTCAGTACTTC
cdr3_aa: CAWSPTPPAKNIQYF

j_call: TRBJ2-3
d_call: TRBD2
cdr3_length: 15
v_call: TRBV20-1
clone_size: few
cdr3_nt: TGCAGTGCCCAAGAGTTGGCGGGAGTGAAGGATACGCAGTATTTT
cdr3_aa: CSAQELAGVKDTQYF